This T cell receptor (beta chain) was sequenced for a study of regulatory T cells in long-lasting Graves disease. HTBI primers from iRepertoire and Arm-PCR of CDR3 regions yielded the TCR beta libraries. TCRdb reprocessed the multiplex PCR reads with MiXCR, giving one entry per CDR3 protein. In the table there are 350,000 to 450,000 distinct CDR3 sequences, roughly 20% of which are singletons. The V gene lost 5 bases and the J gene lost 5 bases, with 13 bases spanning the gap. Germline CDR1 SGHAT, CDR2 FQNNGV. CDR3 length: 13 amino acids. Documented time point: persistent/refractory GD, antithyroid drugs over 5 years with positive TRAb. PBMC RNA was the source of the TCR library.

The V call is TRBV11-2, the J call TRBJ2-7, with D uncertain. This clonotype was obtained from a female donor with Graves disease. This specimen was peripheral blood mononuclear cells (PBMCs), taken when the disease was refractory, from a patient treated with antithyroid drugs. This CDR3 is CASSRDLPDEQYF. DNA of the CDR3: TGTGCCAGCAGCCGCGACCTCCCCGACGAGCAGTACTTC.